This T cell receptor (beta chain) is drawn from a study of T cells in Graves' hyperthyroidism and ophthalmopathy. This clonotype has ten or more counts. Germline CDR1 KGHSH, CDR2 LQKENI. CDR3 length equals 15 residues. Trimming pared 2 bases from V and 5 bases from J, leaving 13 bases between. The TCR beta CDR3 regions underwent amplification using RNA transcripts as the source. The HTBI primer set served for first-round RT-PCR of the TCR CDR3. TCRdb re-called the multiplex PCR reads with MiXCR, one entry per CDR3 protein. The table shows over 500,000 distinct CDR3 sequences, with 15% to 20% occurring only once. Isolation of PBMCs was performed on around 9.3 ml fresh peripheral blood.

The specimen sequenced was blood. This receptor was identified in a woman aged 25 to 45 with Graves' ophthalmopathy. The V and J genes are TRBV18 and TRBJ1-5, with D possibly being TRBD1 (6 bases). This chain's CDR3 is CASSPIDRSDQPQHF. CDR3 nucleotides: TGTGCCAGCTCACCAATCGACAGGTCGGATCAGCCCCAGCATTTT. The full variable domain, rest sourced from reference TRBV18 and TRBJ1-5, is NAGVMQNPRHLVRRRGQEARLRCSPMKGHSHVYWYRQLPEEGLKFMVYLQKENIIDESGMPKERFSAEFPKEGPSILRIQQVVRGDSAAYFCASSPIDRSDQPQHFGDGTRLSIL.